This TCR beta chain was identified during a study of blood T cell repertoires in COVID-19. Whole-study context: T cells, B-cell-depleted T cells, or PBMCs provided the cDNA or gDNA that served as material.

This CDR3 is built from 19 residues. Germline CDR1 and CDR2: SGHTA and FQGTGA. Trimming at V came to 1 base and at J to 6 bases, leaving 11 bases not matched to a gene. This table comes from immunoSEQ multiplex PCR, and its TCRdb copy is limited to in-frame clones, with some not included. The sample includes roughly 140,000 clones, 80% to 90% of them seen just once. The V gene is TRBV7-3, the J gene TRBJ2-1, with 14 bases fitting TRBD2. Sequencing input: peripheral blood. The sequence was collected from an older woman with acute or convalescent COVID-19. CDR3 loop: CASSLNPTSGGASLNEQFF. DNA of the CDR3: TGTGCCAGCAGCTTAAACCCGACTAGCGGGGGGGCCTCTCTCAATGAGCAGTTCTTC.